A few counts support the clone carrying this TCR beta chain. Its antigen remains unidentified. In TCRdb, the RT-PCR reads were re-called with MiXCR into one record per CDR3 protein. In the table there are about 520,000 distinct CDR3 sequences, around 25% of which are singletons. Germline CDR1 SEHNR, CDR2 FQNEAQ (reference sequence). There are 15 residues in the CDR3. Trimming removed 6 bases at V and 0 bases at J, with 12 bases between. The source of the sample is a study of response to subunit inactivated influenza vaccine. Whole-study findings and limits: Researchers suggested that each seasonal influenza vaccination recruits few new T cells.

Sequencing used CD4+ T cells sorted from PBMCs, obtained 5 to 6 days after vaccination. The TCR comes from a man aged 50 or older who received an inactivated influenza vaccine. This sequence joins TRBV7-9 and TRBJ1-3; D gene uncertain. CDR3 residues: CASRAGPSSGNTIYF. CDR3 coding DNA: TGTGCCAGCAGGGCCGGACCGAGCTCTGGAAACACCATATATTTT.